These T cell receptor beta chains were read from a single sample in a study of blood T cell repertoires in COVID-19. Profiling relied on immunoSEQ multiplex PCR, and the TCRdb table lists in-frame clones only, not all of them. Of under 200,000 clones in the sample, approximately 85% were seen once. Material: peripheral blood. Receptors originate from a woman at least 80 years old with acute or convalescent COVID-19. CDR3s include the opening cysteine and the closing phenylalanine or tryptophan. Each record gives: D gene, V gene, clone size, J gene, CDR3 DNA, CDR3 protein. D genes are given only for firm matches. Clone size is stated in some rows and not others, as once, few, many or a class when expanded.

TRBD2,TRBV5-1,.,TRBJ2-5,TGCGCCAGCAGCGGGGGGGCGCTAGCGGGAGTGCGGGAGACCCAGTACTTC,CASSGGALAGVRETQYF
TRBD2,TRBV7-8,.,TRBJ2-7,TGTGCCAGCAGCTTAGAGGTTGGGAGGGCCTACGAGCAGTACTTC,CASSLEVGRAYEQYF
.,TRBV7-8,once,TRBJ1-1,TGTGCCAGCAGCTTAGAACAGAACACTGAAGCTTTCTTT,CASSLEQNTEAFF
TRBD1,TRBV6-5,.,TRBJ1-2,TGTGCCAGCAGTCCCCGACAGGGAAGCTATGGCTACACCTTC,CASSPRQGSYGYTF
.,TRBV12-5,.,TRBJ1-3,TGTGCTAGTGGTTTGGGGCAGGGGAGAGCCACGGCCGGAAACACCATATATTTT,CASGLGQGRATAGNTIYF
TRBD2,TRBV4-2,.,TRBJ2-5,TGTGCCAGCAGGGGACTAGCGGGCCTCCAAGAGACCCAGTACTTC,CASRGLAGLQETQYF
TRBD1,TRBV2,.,TRBJ1-4,TGTGCCAGCCAGACAGGGGGGAAACTTCCCTTTTTT,CASQTGGKLPFF
TRBD2,TRBV2,once,TRBJ2-3,TGTGCCAGCACCTCTCCCGGGACTAGCGGAATTGCTACGCAGTATTTT,CASTSPGTSGIATQYF
.,TRBV3-1/TRBV3-2,.,TRBJ2-4,TGTGCCAGCAGTCGTAGCGGAATAGCCAAAAACATTCAGTACTTC,CASSRSGIAKNIQYF
.,TRBV5-1,few,TRBJ1-2,TGCGCCAGCAGCCCGCTAGGCAGGGAGGATGGCTACACCTTC,CASSPLGREDGYTF
TRBD2,TRBV11-3,.,TRBJ2-1,TGTGCCAGCAGTTATACTAGCGGAGAGCAGTTCTTC,CASSYTSGEQFF
.,TRBV7-2,.,TRBJ2-3,TGTGCCAGCAGCTTAGAGGTTAGGGCGGGATGGGATACGCAGTATTTT,CASSLEVRAGWDTQYF
.,TRBV7-9,few,TRBJ1-1,TGTGCCAGCAGCTCAAGGTGGAGGGGAAACACTGAAGCTTTCTTT,CASSSRWRGNTEAFF
TRBD1,TRBV11-2,.,TRBJ2-7,TGTGCCAGCAGCTTAGATCCCGACAGGGTCGAGCAGTACTTC,CASSLDPDRVEQYF
.,TRBV5-4,.,TRBJ2-7,TGTGCCAGCAGCTTCGGGGGACAGAGCTCCTACGAGCAGTACTTC,CASSFGGQSSYEQYF
TRBD1,TRBV29-1,.,TRBJ1-2,TGCAGTTTCGGAAGGGGGCAAGGCTATGGCTACACCTTC,CSFGRGQGYGYTF
TRBD1,TRBV2,.,TRBJ1-4,TGTGCCAGCAACTCGGACAGGGGCAGTGAAAAACTGTTTTTT,CASNSDRGSEKLFF
TRBD1,TRBV19,.,TRBJ2-7,TGTGCCAGTAGCTCGACAGGGAACTACGAGCAGTACTTC,CASSSTGNYEQYF
.,TRBV14,.,TRBJ1-1,TGTGCCAGCACCAGAATTTCGAGTGAATGGAGCGTCTCTGAAGCTTTCTTT,CASTRISSEWSVSEAFF
.,TRBV18,.,TRBJ2-7,TGTGCCAGCTCACCCTTGTACGAGCAGTACTTC,CASSPLYEQYF
TRBD1,TRBV7-9,.,TRBJ1-1,TGTGCCAGCAGCCCAGGGGGCCCTTTGAACACTGAAGCTTTCTTT,CASSPGGPLNTEAFF
.,TRBV11-2,.,TRBJ1-4,TGTGCCAGCAGCTTGGGGTATGGAGGTGAAAAACTGTTTTTT,CASSLGYGGEKLFF
TRBD2,TRBV7-2,.,TRBJ2-7,TGTGCCAGCAGCACTAGCGGGGCCTACGAGCAGTACTTC,CASSTSGAYEQYF
TRBD2,TRBV6-2/TRBV6-3,.,TRBJ2-5,TGTGCCAGCAGTGACGGGGGGGTACAAGAGACCCAGTACTTC,CASSDGGVQETQYF
TRBD1,TRBV2,.,TRBJ1-1,TGTGCCAGCAGGAGGACAGGGTCTGAAGCTTTCTTT,CASRRTGSEAFF
TRBD2,TRBV27,.,TRBJ2-7,TGTGCCAGCAGTACCACGGGACTAGTGGGGCAGTACTTC,CASSTTGLVGQYF
TRBD2,TRBV7-9,.,TRBJ2-5,TGTGCCAGCAGCCAGCGGTCGGGAGGAGAGACCCAGTACTTC,CASSQRSGGETQYF
TRBD1,TRBV5-8,.,TRBJ1-5,TGTGCCAGCAGCCTAGGGGGCAGGTATAATCAGCCCCAGCATTTT,CASSLGGRYNQPQHF
TRBD1,TRBV9,.,TRBJ1-5,TGTGCCAGCAGCTTCACCGGGACAGACAATCAGCCCCAGCATTTT,CASSFTGTDNQPQHF
.,TRBV27,.,TRBJ1-6,TGTGCCAGCAGCTATTCCGCGGGGGGCCTCCTCCACTTT,CASSYSAGGLLHF
.,TRBV30,.,TRBJ1-1,TGTGCCTGGAGTGTTAAGCGAGGAGGTAGCCCTGAAGCTTTCTTT,CAWSVKRGGSPEAFF
TRBD1,TRBV2,.,TRBJ1-5,TGTGCCAGCAGTGGGGACAGGGCCAGCAATCAGCCCCAGCATTTT,CASSGDRASNQPQHF
.,TRBV4-1,.,TRBJ1-5,TGCGCCAGCAGCCAAGCAAGGGGGAGCAATCAGCCCCAGCATTTT,CASSQARGSNQPQHF
TRBD1,TRBV30,.,TRBJ1-1,TGTGCCTGGGACCACCGGGACAGGGGGAACACTGAAGCTTTCTTT,CAWDHRDRGNTEAFF
TRBD2,TRBV7-7,.,TRBJ2-5,TGTGCCAGCAGCTTAGGGCTAGCGGGAGCTCAAGAGACCCAGTACTTC,CASSLGLAGAQETQYF
TRBD1,TRBV4-2,.,TRBJ1-2,TGTGCCAGCAGCCAGGAGACAGGGGGCTATGGCTACACCTTC,CASSQETGGYGYTF
.,TRBV18,.,TRBJ2-7,TGTGCCAGCTCACCCCGGGACTCCCACGAGCAGTACTTC,CASSPRDSHEQYF
TRBD2,TRBV6-2/TRBV6-3,.,TRBJ2-2,TGTGCCAGCACCCCGAGGGGGACTAGCCTGACCGGGGAGCTGTTTTTT,CASTPRGTSLTGELFF